These 6 T cell receptor beta chains were sequenced from one sample in a study of blood T cells in healthy people across ages. Next came a second PCR, run for roughly 6 to 11 cycles, which used a sample-barcoded 5' primer along with a J-beta primer mix. TCRdb ran MiXCR on the 5' RACE reads and lists one entry per CDR3 protein. The data show roughly 700,000 distinct CDR3 sequences, with about 34% seen just once and 15% held by the top ten. Specimen: blood. All receptors come from a woman older than 75 in good health.

In regard to this clonotype: A much larger clone differs from this one at a single base, so this may be a read error. The rearrangement joins TRBV29-1 to TRBJ2-4, with 10 bases that match TRBD1. The tail of the sequence fits TRBJ2-5 better, so the J call may be wrong. Per the germline V gene, CDR1 is SQVTM and CDR2 is ANQGSEA. This CDR3 is built from 14 residues. The CDR3 spells CSVDPGQGCGTQYF. The CDR3 DNA is TGCAGCGTGGACCCGGGACAGGGGTGTGGGACCCAGTACTTC.

This clonotype was observed many times. The chain joins TRBV4-1 to TRBJ1-1; weak D call: TRBD1 (6 bases). Germline lookup yields CDR1 MGHRA and CDR2 YSYEKL. With 8 bases removed from V and 1 base from J, the gap between germline ends came to 14 bases. This CDR3 has 14 amino acids. CDR3 loop: CASSKGDRNTEAFF. The CDR3 nucleotides read TGCGCCAGCTCTAAGGGGGACCGGAACACTGAAGCTTTCTTT.

The table lists this clonotype with many counts. The J gene is TRBJ2-3, the V gene TRBV7-7, with D maybe TRBD2 (6 bases). The germline gives CDR1 SSHAT, CDR2 FNYEAQ (reference sequence). With 2 bases removed from V and 5 bases from J, the gap between germline ends came to 11 bases. CDR3 size: 14 residues. The CDR3 DNA reads TGTGCCAGCAGCTTATCCGGGAGCCGAGATACGCAGTATTTT. Translating gives CASSLSGSRDTQYF.

The V gene is TRBV29-1, the J gene TRBJ1-4, with a weak D call TRBD1 (6 bases). V lost 7 bases and J lost 5, with 29 bases in between. Germline CDR1 reads SQVTM; CDR2 reads ANQGSEA. The CDR3 totals 18 residues. The CDR3 sequence: CSAGQGRQAEPQNEKLFF. The CDR3 DNA is TGCAGCGCAGGACAAGGTCGACAGGCCGAGCCTCAGAATGAAAAACTGTTTTTT.

This chain links TRBV20-1 with TRBJ2-1; D is possibly TRBD2 (7 bases). Per the germline V gene, CDR1 is DFQATT and CDR2 is SNEGSKA (reference sequence). Deletions cut 5 bases from V and 0 bases from J, with 17 bases between. The CDR3 is made up of 16 amino acids. The CDR3, as DNA: TGCAGTGCTTCTGCGGGGGCAGTACCCTCCTACAATGAGCAGTTCTTC. Translation: CSASAGAVPSYNEQFF.

The rearrangement uses TRBV9 and TRBJ2-5, with no clear D. Germline loops: CDR1 SGDLS, CDR2 YYNGEE. The V end lost 2 bases, the J end lost 11 bases, and 19 bases lay between the germline ends. The CDR3 is 14 residues long. CDR3 protein: CASSVDSDLGKQYF. Here the CDR3 DNA reads TGTGCCAGCAGCGTTGATTCGGACCTTGGTAAGCAGTACTTC.